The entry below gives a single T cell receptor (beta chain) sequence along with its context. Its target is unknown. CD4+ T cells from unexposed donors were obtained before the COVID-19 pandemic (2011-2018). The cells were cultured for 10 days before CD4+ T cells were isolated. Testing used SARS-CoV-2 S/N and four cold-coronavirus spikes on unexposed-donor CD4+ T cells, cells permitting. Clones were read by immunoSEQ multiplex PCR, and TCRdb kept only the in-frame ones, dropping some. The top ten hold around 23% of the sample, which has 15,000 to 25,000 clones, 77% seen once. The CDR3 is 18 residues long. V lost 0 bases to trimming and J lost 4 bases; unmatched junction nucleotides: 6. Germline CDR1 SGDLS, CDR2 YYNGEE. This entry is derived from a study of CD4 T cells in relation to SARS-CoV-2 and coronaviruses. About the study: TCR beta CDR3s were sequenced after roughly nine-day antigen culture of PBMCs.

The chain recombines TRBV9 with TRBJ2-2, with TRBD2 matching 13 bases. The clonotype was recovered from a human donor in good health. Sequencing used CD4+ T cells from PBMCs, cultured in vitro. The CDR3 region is CASSVVPGLAGTTGELFF. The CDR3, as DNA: TGTGCCAGCAGCGTAGTCCCGGGACTAGCGGGAACCACCGGGGAGCTGTTTTTT.